This T cell receptor (beta chain) was identified during a study of blood T cell repertoires in COVID-19. For the study at large: Spain, Italy and the United States supplied samples that represented acute and convalescent COVID-19.

Libraries were prepared by immunoSEQ multiplex PCR; TCRdb keeps only in-frame clonotypes and omits some of them. Here the sample spans about 150,000 clones, about nine tenths being singletons. This CDR3 spans 14 amino acids. Germline loops: CDR1 SGHVS, CDR2 FQNEAQ. Trimming removed 5 bases at V and 5 bases at J, with 12 bases between. The sequence was obtained from a human donor in a cohort sampled during active COVID-19. Sequencing was carried out using peripheral blood. The chain joins TRBV7-8 to TRBJ2-2; tentatively, D is TRBD1 (6 bases). In DNA form, the CDR3 reads TGTGCCAGCAGCCTACAGGGTTTGACCGGGGAGCTGTTTTTT. It specifies CASSLQGLTGELFF.